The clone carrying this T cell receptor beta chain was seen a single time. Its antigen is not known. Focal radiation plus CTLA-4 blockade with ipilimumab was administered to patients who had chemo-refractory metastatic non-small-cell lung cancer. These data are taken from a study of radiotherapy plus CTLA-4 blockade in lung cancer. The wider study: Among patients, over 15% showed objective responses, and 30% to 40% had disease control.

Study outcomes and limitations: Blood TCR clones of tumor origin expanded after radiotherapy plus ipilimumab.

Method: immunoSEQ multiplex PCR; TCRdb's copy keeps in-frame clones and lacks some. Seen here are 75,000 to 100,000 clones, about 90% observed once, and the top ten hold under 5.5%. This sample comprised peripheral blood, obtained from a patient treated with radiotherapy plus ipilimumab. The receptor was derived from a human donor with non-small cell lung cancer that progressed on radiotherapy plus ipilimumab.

CDR3 sequence reads: CASSSGPPYEQYF. CDR3 nucleotides: TGTGCCAGTAGTAGCGGGCCGCCCTACGAGCAGTACTTC. The chain couples TRBV19 to TRBJ2-7; D perhaps matches TRBD2 (5 bases). CDR1 is LNHDA, CDR2 SQIVND, per germline (reference sequence). V lost 4 bases and J lost 2, with 9 bases in between. The CDR3 consists of 13 residues.